This T cell receptor (beta chain) was found in a study of CD8 T cells in ankylosing spondylitis. Study observations and caveats: In ankylosing spondylitis blood, a motif of about 8 highly homologous TCR beta variants appeared characteristic. Earlier studies detected some motif variants in reactive arthritis synovial fluid and blood.

Trimming at V came to 3 bases and at J to 5 bases, leaving 2 bases not matched to a gene. This CDR3 has 14 amino acids. From germline, CDR1 is KGHSH and CDR2 LQKENI. This clonotype was found a few times. Its antigen remains unidentified. In TCRdb, the 5' RACE reads were re-called with MiXCR into one record per CDR3 protein. This sample carries around 890,000 distinct CDR3 sequences, 12% of them seen once, and the ten largest clones take approximately 0.51%. This chain joins TRBV18 and TRBJ1-5; 9 bases line up with TRBD1. The sequence came from a male donor with ankylosing spondylitis. The sequenced sample consisted of blood, either unsorted or a sorted T cell fraction (not recorded which). CDR3 in amino acids: CASSPDRGYQPQHF. CDR3 nucleotide sequence: TGTGCCAGCTCACCGGACAGGGGTTATCAGCCCCAGCATTTT.